Following are 28 T cell receptor beta chains from one sample sequenced in a study of blood T cell repertoires in COVID-19. Sequencing was performed with immunoSEQ multiplex PCR; in TCRdb, only in-frame clones are kept and a portion is missing. The table lists roughly 30,000 clones, approximately 88% of them singletons. Sequenced: peripheral blood. The receptors were sampled from an elderly man with active COVID-19.

J is TRBJ1-5 and V is TRBV2, with TRBD1 identical over 12 bases. There are 15 residues in the CDR3. Germline V gives CDR1 SNHLY, CDR2 FYNNEI. The J segment lost 7 bases and the V segment lost 6 bases, leaving 7 bases of the junction unmatched. CDR3 DNA sequence: TGTGCCAGCAGAGGGGGGACAGGGGGCGGACAGCCCCAGCATTTT. It encodes CASRGGTGGGQPQHF.

Only a few counts were recorded for this clone. The chain couples TRBV6-5 to TRBJ1-2; tentatively, D is TRBD1 (5 bases). The CDR3 has 14 amino acids. Germline loops: CDR1 MNHEY, CDR2 SVGAGI. V was clipped by 8 bases and J by 8 bases, with 21 bases between them. The DNA for the CDR3 is TGTGCCAGCGGTTCCGGGGGGTACGTCCGGGGCTACACCTTC. Translating gives CASGSGGYVRGYTF.

V is TRBV9 and J is TRBJ2-1; TRBD2 agrees at 10 bases. The germline V gene encodes CDR1 SGDLS and CDR2 YYNGEE. The V and J ends lost 4 bases and 7 bases, in that order; junction bases with no gene match: 14. The CDR3 spans 17 residues. Here the CDR3 reads CASSPTVSGGFRNEQFF. The DNA for the CDR3 is TGTGCCAGCAGCCCGACAGTTAGCGGGGGGTTCAGGAATGAGCAGTTCTTC.

The chain uses TRBV18 and TRBJ1-2; TRBD1 matches at 11 bases. The germline CDR1 and CDR2 sequences are KGHSH and LQKENI. This CDR3 is built from 17 residues. The junction had 8 bases not matched to a gene; V was cut back by 1 base and J by 4 bases. DNA for the CDR3: TGTGCCAGCTCACCACAAGGACAGGGGGCGCGGGGCTATGGCTACACCTTC. Translating it yields CASSPQGQGARGYGYTF. Based on the CDR3 plus reference TRBV18 and TRBJ1-2, the full variable domain is NAGVMQNPRHLVRRRGQEARLRCSPMKGHSHVYWYRQLPEEGLKFMVYLQKENIIDESGMPKERFSAEFPKEGPSILRIQQVVRGDSAAYFCASSPQGQGARGYGYTFGSGTRLTVV.

The chain links TRBV11-2 to TRBJ2-7; 7 nucleotides align to TRBD2. The V gene end was trimmed by 3 bases and the J gene end by 3 bases; junction bases not matched to a gene: 5. Germline lookup yields CDR1 SGHAT and CDR2 FQNNGV. The CDR3 extends over 14 amino acids. CDR3 region: CASSFGGFGYEQYF. CDR3 DNA sequence: TGTGCCAGCAGCTTCGGGGGGTTTGGCTACGAGCAGTACTTC.

The chain couples TRBV7-9 to TRBJ2-7, with TRBD1 matching over 7 bases. This CDR3 spans 17 amino acids. Germline assignment: CDR1 SEHNR and CDR2 FQNEAQ (reference sequence). The V segment lost 4 bases and the J segment 3 bases; nucleotides outside the gene matches: 15. The chain's CDR3 is CASSSDRQGGLGYEQYF. The DNA for the CDR3 is TGTGCCAGCAGCTCCGATCGACAGGGTGGTTTAGGCTACGAGCAGTACTTC. Using reference TRBV7-9 and TRBJ2-7 for the parts outside the CDR3, the full variable domain is DTGVSQNPRHKITKRGQNVTFRCDPISEHNRLYWYRQTLGQGPEFLTYFQNEAQLEKSRLLSDRFSAERPKGSFSTLEIQRTEQGDSAMYLCASSSDRQGGLGYEQYFGPGTRLTVT.

The chain is built from TRBV12-5 and TRBJ1-5; D unclear. This CDR3 is built from 18 residues. V was cut by 5 bases and J by 5 bases, with 25 bases left in between. Germline CDR1 is LGHNT and CDR2 is FRNRAP. The CDR3 region is CASGPEPLRSRTDQPQHF. For the CDR3, the DNA is TGTGCTAGTGGTCCCGAACCCCTAAGGTCTAGAACGGATCAGCCCCAGCATTTT.

This chain uses TRBV5-4 with TRBJ1-2, with no clear D. V was cut by 1 base and J by 0 bases, with 7 bases left in between. The germline V gene has CDR1 SGHNT and CDR2 YYREEE (reference sequence). The CDR3 is 14 amino acids. CDR3 bases: TGTGCCAGCAGCTTGAGAGAAGCTAACTATGGCTACACCTTC. Translated, it gives CASSLREANYGYTF.

The genes are TRBV6-6 and TRBJ2-3; D is undetermined. The germline gives CDR1 MNHNY, CDR2 SVGAGI (reference sequence). The germline V and J ends were trimmed by 5 bases and 2 bases, with 14 bases remaining between them. The CDR3 covers 15 residues. The CDR3 DNA reads as TGTGCCAGCAGTCCCTCATCGGGTACCACAGATACGCAGTATTTT. Amino acids: CASSPSSGTTDTQYF.

The gene calls are TRBV5-1 and TRBJ2-7; D gene ambiguous. This CDR3 is 15 amino acids long. Germline CDR1 and CDR2: SGHRS and YFSETQ. V lost 1 base and J lost 2, with 13 bases in between. The CDR3 loop is CASSLNEASAYEQYF. In DNA form, the CDR3 reads TGCGCCAGCAGCTTGAACGAGGCCAGTGCCTACGAGCAGTACTTC.

CDR3 loop: CASISRTGRVEAFF. CDR3 nucleotide sequence: TGTGCCAGCATATCCCGGACAGGGAGGGTGGAAGCTTTCTTT. The chain uses TRBV6-5 and TRBJ1-1; 8 bases align to TRBD1. The CDR3 runs to 14 residues. Unmatched junction bases numbered 12, after V lost 7 bases and J lost 8 bases. The germline V gene has CDR1 MNHEY and CDR2 SVGAGI.

The chain recombines TRBV5-4 with TRBJ1-1; D is possibly TRBD1 (5 bases). The CDR3 extends over 14 amino acids. Trimming pared 5 bases from V and 2 bases from J, leaving 13 bases between. Germline V lookup: CDR1 SGHNT, CDR2 YYREEE (reference sequence). This chain's CDR3 is CASSLWDFNTEAFF. CDR3 DNA: TGTGCCAGCAGTTTATGGGACTTCAACACTGAAGCTTTCTTT.

The CDR3 nucleotides read TGTGCCAGCAGTGAAGAACAGGGGTATCATGGCTACACCTTC. Protein product: CASSEEQGYHGYTF. This chain uses TRBV6-1 with TRBJ1-2, with 7 bases matching TRBD1. The CDR3 contains 14 residues. V dropped 1 base and J dropped 6; count of bases not matched to a gene: 5. CDR1 and CDR2 from the germline V gene are MNHNS and SASEGT.

This chain links TRBV7-6 with TRBJ2-2, with a possible D match to TRBD2 (6 bases). Trimming shortened V by 5 bases and J by 6 bases, and 13 bases separated the two germline ends. This CDR3 comprises 14 residues. Germline V CDR1 and CDR2: SGHVS, FNYEAQ. The CDR3 coding sequence is TGTGCCAGCAGCCCAGGGCGGGGAGCCGGGGAGCTGTTTTTT. It yields the protein CASSPGRGAGELFF.

V usage is TRBV6-6 and J usage is TRBJ2-1; the match to TRBD2 covers 7 bases. Germline CDR1 MNHNY, CDR2 SVGAGI (reference sequence). J lost 8 bases, V lost 2 bases, and 0 bases had no gene match. The CDR3 covers 12 residues. The CDR3 nucleotides are TGTGCCAGCAGTTACCGGGGGGATGAGCAGTTCTTC. This codes for CASSYRGDEQFF.

This chain links TRBV6-5 with TRBJ2-1; D possibly corresponds to TRBD2 (7 bases). V gave up 6 bases and J gave up 3 bases, with 12 bases separating them. Germline CDR1 MNHEY, CDR2 SVGAGI. The CDR3 is made up of 14 amino acids. The chain's CDR3 is CASSRGAVYNEQFF. As DNA, the CDR3 is TGTGCCAGCAGCCGGGGGGCCGTCTACAATGAGCAGTTCTTC.

This clone occurred once. V usage is TRBV19 and J usage is TRBJ2-2; TRBD1 is a possible D gene (7 bases). V was cut by 4 bases and J by 5 bases, with 17 bases left in between. The CDR3 spans 16 residues. Germline V gene lookup returns CDR1 LNHDA and CDR2 SQIVND (reference sequence). The chain's CDR3 is CASSRRAGGGTGELFF. The CDR3 nucleotides are TGTGCCAGTAGTAGAAGGGCAGGGGGAGGAACCGGGGAGCTGTTTTTT.

This sequence joins TRBV15 and TRBJ2-1; 11 nucleotides align to TRBD2. Unmatched junction bases numbered 12, after V lost 1 base and J lost 4 bases. Germline CDR1 and CDR2: LNHNV and YYDKDF (reference sequence). The CDR3 has 19 amino acids. The chain's CDR3 is CATSRGRLAGGRSYNEQFF. The CDR3 region has the DNA TGTGCCACCAGCAGAGGGCGGCTAGCGGGGGGAAGATCTTACAATGAGCAGTTCTTC.

V gene TRBV12-3 or TRBV12-4 combines with J gene TRBJ1-2; 8 bases line up with TRBD1. Trimming removed 5 bases from V and 5 bases from J; junction bases left unmatched: 4. This CDR3 is built from 13 residues. CDR3 nucleotide sequence: TGTGCCAGCAGTAATACAGGGGGTTATGGCTACACCTTC. Protein product: CASSNTGGYGYTF.

This clone has a single count. The chain recombines TRBV9 with TRBJ2-3, with 8 nucleotides matching TRBD2. Germline assignment: CDR1 SGDLS and CDR2 YYNGEE. V shed 0 bases, J shed 4 bases, and the junction held 7 bases outside the gene matches. The CDR3 runs to 16 residues. The CDR3 protein is CASSVEARGGPDTQYF. For the CDR3, the DNA is TGTGCCAGCAGCGTAGAGGCTCGGGGGGGTCCAGATACGCAGTATTTT.

The V call is TRBV3-1 (or the pseudogene TRBV3-2), the J call TRBJ1-5; D gene ambiguous. V lost 1 base and J 7 bases, leaving 11 bases between the germline ends. The CDR3 consists of 14 residues. CDR1 and CDR2 (germline): LGHDT, YNNKEL (reference sequence). The CDR3, as DNA: TGTGCCAGCAGCCAAGGTGCCTCGGGGCAGCCCCAGCATTTT. This codes for CASSQGASGQPQHF.

The chain couples TRBV19 to TRBJ2-1; D gene ambiguous. V lost 4 bases and J lost 5, with 6 bases in between. The CDR3 is 12 amino acids. CDR1 and CDR2 (germline): LNHDA, SQIVND (reference sequence). CDR3 in DNA: TGTGCCAGTAGTACCCTAAACAATGAGCAGTTCTTC. Translated, it gives CASSTLNNEQFF.

The rearrangement uses TRBV6-5 and TRBJ1-2, with TRBD1 identical over 9 bases. Germline trimming cut 6 bases from V and 8 bases from J; bases unmatched to any gene: 7. Per germline, CDR1 MNHEY and CDR2 SVGAGI. This CDR3 comprises 13 residues. CDR3 amino acids: CASSKQGAQGYTF. DNA of the CDR3: TGTGCCAGCAGCAAACAGGGGGCGCAGGGCTACACCTTC.

The genes are TRBV6-5 and TRBJ1-1; tentative D call: TRBD1 (6 bases). The CDR3 has 14 residues. Germline lookup yields CDR1 MNHEY and CDR2 SVGAGI. The V end lost 6 bases, the J end lost 0 bases, and 11 bases lay between the germline ends. The CDR3: CASRAYRVNTEAFF. In DNA, the CDR3 is TGTGCCAGCAGGGCCTACAGGGTGAACACTGAAGCTTTCTTT.

This clone was observed a handful of times. V gene TRBV4-1 combines with J gene TRBJ1-5, with 7 bases lining up with TRBD1. Unmatched junction bases numbered 14, after V lost 4 bases and J lost 5 bases. In germline, CDR1 is MGHRA, CDR2 YSYEKL. The CDR3 is 17 residues long. The CDR3 sequence: CASSPKLTGNSYQPQHF. CDR3 DNA: TGCGCCAGCAGCCCCAAGTTGACAGGGAATTCATATCAGCCCCAGCATTTT.

This clone was observed once. The chain recombines TRBV5-1 with TRBJ1-5, with D unresolved. CDR1 and CDR2 (germline): SGHRS, YFSETQ. V lost 2 bases and J 5 bases, leaving 11 bases between the germline ends. This CDR3 is built from 14 residues. The CDR3 sequence is CASSFLGWDQPQHF. The CDR3 nucleotides are TGCGCCAGCAGCTTTCTCGGGTGGGATCAGCCCCAGCATTTT.

The genes are TRBV25-1 and TRBJ2-7; D possibly corresponds to TRBD1 (6 bases). Germline CDR1 and CDR2: MGHDK and SYGVNS. The CDR3 is 14 residues long. CDR3 bases: TGTGCTCCAGTTGTTGGGGGCAGAACCTACGAGCAGTACTTC. Amino acid sequence: CAPVVGGRTYEQYF.

The chain combines TRBV5-4 with TRBJ2-7; 9 bases line up with TRBD1. The germline CDR1 and CDR2 sequences are SGHNT and YYREEE (reference sequence). With V trimmed by 3 bases and J by 3 bases, 13 bases remained unmatched. CDR3 length: 17 residues. CDR3 in DNA: TGTGCCAGCAGCTCGAGTCCCGGGACAGGGCCGAGCTACGAGCAGTACTTC. As protein: CASSSSPGTGPSYEQYF.